The clone carrying this TCR beta chain was seen a few times. Antigen unknown. The data belong to a study of T cells in Graves' hyperthyroidism and ophthalmopathy. Study results and caveats: Stable hyperthyroidism was told apart from ophthalmopathy by a model built on 13 V-J features. Most thyroid-expanded clonotypes above 0.001 were also found in blood.

Germline CDR1 and CDR2: LNHDA and SQIVND (reference sequence). The CDR3 is 14 residues long. V lost 0 bases to trimming and J lost 2 bases, with 8 bases between them. Patients with uncontrolled infections, other autoimmune diseases, pregnancy or lactation were excluded. Diagnoses were established using clinical symptoms, serum thyroxine and TRAb, thyroid ultrasound and orbital computed tomography. Amplified regions were TCR beta CDR3 sequences from RNA transcripts. The HTBI primer set served for first-round RT-PCR of the TCR CDR3. Each CDR3 protein is one row after TCRdb ran MiXCR on the multiplex PCR reads. The table lists around 200,000 distinct CDR3 sequences, 15% to 20% of them singletons, with roughly 44% in the top ten.

The receptor comes from a man aged 40-50 years with Graves' hyperthyroidism. Sequenced: blood. The rearrangement links TRBV19 to TRBJ2-7; D is uncertain. The CDR3 sequence is CASSIDASTYEQYF. DNA of the CDR3: TGTGCCAGTAGTATAGATGCCTCCACCTACGAGCAGTACTTC.